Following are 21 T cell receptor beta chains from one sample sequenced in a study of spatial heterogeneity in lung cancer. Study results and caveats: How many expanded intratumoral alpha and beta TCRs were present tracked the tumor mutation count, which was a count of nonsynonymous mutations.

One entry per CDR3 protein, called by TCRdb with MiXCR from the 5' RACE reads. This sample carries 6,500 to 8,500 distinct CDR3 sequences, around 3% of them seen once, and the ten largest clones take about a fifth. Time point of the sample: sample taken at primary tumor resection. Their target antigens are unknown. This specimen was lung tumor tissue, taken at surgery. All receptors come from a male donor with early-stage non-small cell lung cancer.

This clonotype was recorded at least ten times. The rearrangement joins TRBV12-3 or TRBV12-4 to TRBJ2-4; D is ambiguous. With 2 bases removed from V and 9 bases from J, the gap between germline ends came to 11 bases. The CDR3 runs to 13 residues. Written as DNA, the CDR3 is TGTGCCAGCAGTTTATCCGCAGGTACCATTCAGTACTTC. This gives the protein CASSLSAGTIQYF.

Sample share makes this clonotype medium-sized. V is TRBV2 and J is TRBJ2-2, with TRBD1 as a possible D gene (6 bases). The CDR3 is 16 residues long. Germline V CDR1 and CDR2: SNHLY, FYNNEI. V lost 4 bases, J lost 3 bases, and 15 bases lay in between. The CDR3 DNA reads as TGTGCCAGCAGTGGGGGCAGGGGTAGTGACACCGGGGAGCTGTTTTTT. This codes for CASSGGRGSDTGELFF.

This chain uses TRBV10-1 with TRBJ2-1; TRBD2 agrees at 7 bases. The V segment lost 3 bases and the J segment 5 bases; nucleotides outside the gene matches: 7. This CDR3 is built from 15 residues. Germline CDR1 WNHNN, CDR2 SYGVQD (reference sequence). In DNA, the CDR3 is TGCGCCAGCAGTGACGCGGGAGCGGAAGACAATGAGCAGTTCTTC. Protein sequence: CASSDAGAEDNEQFF.

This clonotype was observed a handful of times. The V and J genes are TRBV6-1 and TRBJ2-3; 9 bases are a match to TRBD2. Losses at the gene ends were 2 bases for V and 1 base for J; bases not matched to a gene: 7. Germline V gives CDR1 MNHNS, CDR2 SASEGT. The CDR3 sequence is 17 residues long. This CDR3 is CASSESPAGGCTDTQYF. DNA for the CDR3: TGTGCCAGCAGTGAAAGCCCAGCGGGGGGTTGCACAGATACGCAGTATTTT.

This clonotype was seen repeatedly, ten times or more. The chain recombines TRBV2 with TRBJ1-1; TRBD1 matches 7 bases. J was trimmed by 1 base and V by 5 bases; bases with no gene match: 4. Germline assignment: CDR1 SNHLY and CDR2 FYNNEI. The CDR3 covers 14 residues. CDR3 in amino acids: CASSLDRRNTEAFF. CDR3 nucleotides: TGTGCCAGCAGTTTGGACAGGAGGAACACTGAAGCTTTCTTT.

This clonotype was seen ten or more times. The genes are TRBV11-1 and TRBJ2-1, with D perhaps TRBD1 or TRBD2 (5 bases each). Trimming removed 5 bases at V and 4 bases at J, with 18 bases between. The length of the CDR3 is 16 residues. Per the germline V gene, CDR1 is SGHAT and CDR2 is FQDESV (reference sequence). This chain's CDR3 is CASSRERWDRYNEQFF. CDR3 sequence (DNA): TGTGCCAGCAGCCGAGAGCGTTGGGACCGATACAATGAGCAGTTCTTC.

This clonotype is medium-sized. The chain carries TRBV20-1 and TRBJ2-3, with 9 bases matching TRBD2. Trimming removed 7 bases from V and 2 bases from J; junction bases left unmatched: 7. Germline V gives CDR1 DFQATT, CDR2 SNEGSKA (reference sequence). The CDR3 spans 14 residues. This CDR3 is CSVSTSGYTDTQYF. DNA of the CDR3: TGCAGTGTCTCGACTAGCGGTTACACAGATACGCAGTATTTT.

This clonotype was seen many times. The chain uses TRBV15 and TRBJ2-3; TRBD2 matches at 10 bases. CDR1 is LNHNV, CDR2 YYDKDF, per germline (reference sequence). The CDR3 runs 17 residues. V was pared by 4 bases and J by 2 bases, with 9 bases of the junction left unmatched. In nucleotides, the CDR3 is TGTGCCACCAGCATTAGCGGGGGGATCCTCTTCACAGATACGCAGTATTTT. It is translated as CATSISGGILFTDTQYF.

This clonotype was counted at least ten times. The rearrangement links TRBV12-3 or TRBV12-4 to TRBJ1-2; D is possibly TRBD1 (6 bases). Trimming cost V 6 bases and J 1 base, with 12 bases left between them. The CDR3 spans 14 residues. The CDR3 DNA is TGTGCCAGCAGCGTCAGGGGAAGTAACTATGGCTACACCTTC. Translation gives CASSVRGSNYGYTF.

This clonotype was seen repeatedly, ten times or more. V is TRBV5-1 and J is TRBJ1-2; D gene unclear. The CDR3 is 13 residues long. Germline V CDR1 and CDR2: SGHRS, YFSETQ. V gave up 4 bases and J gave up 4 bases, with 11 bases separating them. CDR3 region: CASSEDGLYGYTF. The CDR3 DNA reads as TGCGCCAGCAGCGAGGACGGCCTCTATGGCTACACCTTC.

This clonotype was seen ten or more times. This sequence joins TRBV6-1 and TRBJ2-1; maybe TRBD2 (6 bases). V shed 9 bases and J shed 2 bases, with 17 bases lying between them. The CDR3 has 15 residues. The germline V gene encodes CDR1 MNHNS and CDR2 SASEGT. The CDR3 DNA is TGTGCCAGTTCGAGGGAGGAACGGACCTACAATGAGCAGTTCTTC. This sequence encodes CASSREERTYNEQFF.

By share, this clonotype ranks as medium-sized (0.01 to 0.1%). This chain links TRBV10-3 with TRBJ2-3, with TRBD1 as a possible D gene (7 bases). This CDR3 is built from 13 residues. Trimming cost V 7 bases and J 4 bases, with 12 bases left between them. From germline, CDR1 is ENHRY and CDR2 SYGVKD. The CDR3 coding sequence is TGTGCCATCAAGGGGGCTAGCGCAGATACGCAGTATTTT. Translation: CAIKGASADTQYF.

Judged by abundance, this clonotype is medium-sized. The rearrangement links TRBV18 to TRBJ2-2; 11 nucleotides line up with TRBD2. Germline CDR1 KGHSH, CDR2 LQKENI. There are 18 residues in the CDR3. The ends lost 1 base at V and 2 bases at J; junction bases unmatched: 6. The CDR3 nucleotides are TGTGCCAGCTCACCACGGATGGGACTAGCGGTTAACACCGGGGAGCTGTTTTTT. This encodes CASSPRMGLAVNTGELFF.

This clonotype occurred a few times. The chain's CDR3 is CASNPLGRGETQYF. CDR3 sequence (DNA): TGCGCCAGCAACCCCCTGGGCCGCGGGGAGACCCAGTACTTC. The chain is built from TRBV5-1 and TRBJ2-5; a weak D match, TRBD2 (5 bases). CDR3 length: 14 amino acids. Per the germline V gene, CDR1 is SGHRS and CDR2 is YFSETQ. V shed 6 bases and J shed 5 bases, with 17 bases lying between them.

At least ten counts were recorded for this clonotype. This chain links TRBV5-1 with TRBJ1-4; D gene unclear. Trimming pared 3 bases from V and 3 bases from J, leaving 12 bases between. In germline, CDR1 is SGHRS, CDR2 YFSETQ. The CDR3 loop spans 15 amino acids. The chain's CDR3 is CASSSFEWPNEKLFF. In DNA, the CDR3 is TGCGCCAGCAGCTCCTTCGAATGGCCTAATGAAAAACTGTTTTTT.

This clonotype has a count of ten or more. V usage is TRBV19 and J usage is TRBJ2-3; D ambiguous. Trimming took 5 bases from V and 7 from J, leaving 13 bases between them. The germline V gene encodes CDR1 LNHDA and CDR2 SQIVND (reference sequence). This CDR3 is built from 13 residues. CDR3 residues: CASSSEQLNTQYF. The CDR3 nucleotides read TGTGCCAGTAGTTCCGAACAGCTCAATACGCAGTATTTT.

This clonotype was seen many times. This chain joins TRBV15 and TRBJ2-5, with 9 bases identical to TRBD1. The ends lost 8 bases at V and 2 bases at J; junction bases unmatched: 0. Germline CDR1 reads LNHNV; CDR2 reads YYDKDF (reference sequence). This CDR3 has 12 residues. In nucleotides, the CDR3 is TGTGCCACCGGACAGGGGCAAGAGACCCAGTACTTC. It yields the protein CATGQGQETQYF.

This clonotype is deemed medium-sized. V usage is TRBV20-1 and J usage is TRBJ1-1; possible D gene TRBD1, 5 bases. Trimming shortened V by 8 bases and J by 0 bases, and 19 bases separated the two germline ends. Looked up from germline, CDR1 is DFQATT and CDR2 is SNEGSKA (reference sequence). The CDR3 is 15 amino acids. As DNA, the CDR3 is TGCAGTCTAAACTTTTACGGGACGGTGAACACTGAAGCTTTCTTT. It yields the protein CSLNFYGTVNTEAFF.

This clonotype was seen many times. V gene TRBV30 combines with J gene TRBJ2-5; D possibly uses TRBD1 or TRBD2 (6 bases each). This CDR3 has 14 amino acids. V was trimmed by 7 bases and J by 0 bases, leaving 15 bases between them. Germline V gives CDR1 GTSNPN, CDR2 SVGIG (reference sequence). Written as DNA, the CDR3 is TGTGCCTTAGGGGGGAGACGTTACCAAGAGACCCAGTACTTC. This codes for CALGGRRYQETQYF.

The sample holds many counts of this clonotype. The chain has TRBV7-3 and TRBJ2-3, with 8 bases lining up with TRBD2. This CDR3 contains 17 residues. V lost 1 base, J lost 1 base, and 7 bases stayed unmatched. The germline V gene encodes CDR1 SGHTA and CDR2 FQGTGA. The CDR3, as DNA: TGTGCCAGCAGCTTAAGCGGGGGGTTGCTCGGCACAGATACGCAGTATTTT. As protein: CASSLSGGLLGTDTQYF.

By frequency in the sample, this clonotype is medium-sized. The CDR3 sequence is CASSQANSGTANTGELFF. CDR3 sequence (DNA): TGTGCCAGCAGCCAAGCCAACTCCGGGACAGCGAACACCGGGGAGCTGTTTTTT. The rearrangement links TRBV4-2 to TRBJ2-2; TRBD1 aligns across 7 bases. The CDR3 covers 18 residues. V trimming: 1 base; J trimming: 0 bases; junction bases outside the gene matches: 8. The germline gives CDR1 LGHNA, CDR2 YNFKEQ.